The 8 T cell receptor beta chains below were found in one sample sequenced in a study of CD8 T cells in Susac syndrome. About 0.45 to 1 ug RNA was reverse transcribed with random hexamers. TCRdb used MiXCR to reprocess the immunoSEQ multiplex PCR reads, holding one entry per CDR3 protein. The sample lists about 180,000 distinct CDR3 sequences, approximately 94% seen once, with under 0.095% in the top ten. The material sequenced was CD4+ T cells from PBMCs. The receptors stem from a human donor with multiple sclerosis.

The chain is built from TRBV11-2 and TRBJ2-5; D not resolved. V was shortened by 5 bases and J by 4 bases, with 14 bases between the two germline ends. Looked up from germline, CDR1 is SGHAT and CDR2 is FQNNGV. This CDR3 region has 14 residues. CDR3 residues: CASSPSYFRETQYF. The CDR3 region has the DNA TGTGCCAGCAGCCCGAGTTATTTTCGAGAGACCCAGTACTTC.

CDR3 residues: CSVAVNQETQYF. As DNA, the CDR3 is TGCAGCGTTGCGGTGAACCAAGAGACCCAGTACTTC. The V and J genes are TRBV29-1 and TRBJ2-5; D ambiguous. The CDR3 totals 12 residues. The germline V gene has CDR1 SQVTM and CDR2 ANQGSEA. With 4 bases removed from V and 0 bases from J, the gap between germline ends came to 6 bases.

The rearrangement uses TRBV12-3 or TRBV12-4 and TRBJ1-2, with TRBD1 matching 10 bases. J lost 4 bases, V lost 7 bases, and 6 bases had no gene match. The CDR3 runs 14 residues. CDR3 bases: TGTGCCAGCACCTTGACAGGGGGCCTCTATGGCTACACCTTC. Its translation: CASTLTGGLYGYTF.

V usage is TRBV18 and J usage is TRBJ2-7; D possibly corresponds to TRBD1 (6 bases). The CDR3 has 16 residues. Trimming pared 0 bases from V and 2 bases from J, leaving 14 bases between. The germline gives CDR1 KGHSH, CDR2 LQKENI. This chain's CDR3 is CASSPPGPTGPYEQYF. In DNA form, the CDR3 reads TGTGCCAGCTCACCACCGGGACCCACAGGGCCCTACGAGCAGTACTTC.

This rearrangement joins TRBV24-1 to TRBJ2-3; 8 positions match TRBD2. Germline CDR1 reads KGHDR; CDR2 reads SFDVKD. The V segment lost 1 base and the J segment 0 bases; nucleotides outside the gene matches: 5. The CDR3 is made up of 17 amino acids. DNA for the CDR3: TGTGCCACCAGTGATTTTAGCGGGGCGACTAGCACAGATACGCAGTATTTT. Residues: CATSDFSGATSTDTQYF.

This clonotype was detected a few times. The CDR3 region has the DNA TGTGCCAGCAGTCCTCCGGGGTCACCCCTCCACTTT. Its translation: CASSPPGSPLHF. The chain combines TRBV27 with TRBJ1-6; unclear D gene. V was clipped by 5 bases and J by 10 bases, with 9 bases between them. CDR1 and CDR2 (germline): MNHEY, SMNVEV (reference sequence). CDR3 length: 12 amino acids.

The chain employs TRBV6-6 and TRBJ2-5; 8 bases fit TRBD1. This CDR3 comprises 13 residues. Germline V lookup: CDR1 MNHNY, CDR2 SVGAGI (reference sequence). The V gene end was trimmed by 6 bases and the J gene end by 2 bases; junction bases not matched to a gene: 2. The CDR3 nucleotides are TGTGCCAGCAGGCGGACAGGGCAAGAGACCCAGTACTTC. Its translation: CASRRTGQETQYF.

The genes are TRBV2 and TRBJ1-6; a weak D match, TRBD1 (5 bases). The germline V gene encodes CDR1 SNHLY and CDR2 FYNNEI. V dropped 5 bases and J dropped 9 bases, with 20 bases sitting between them. The CDR3 contains 16 residues. CDR3 sequence reads: CASSRSAGLGVSPLHF. CDR3 sequence (DNA): TGTGCCAGCAGTAGATCGGCAGGGCTAGGAGTTTCACCCCTCCACTTT.